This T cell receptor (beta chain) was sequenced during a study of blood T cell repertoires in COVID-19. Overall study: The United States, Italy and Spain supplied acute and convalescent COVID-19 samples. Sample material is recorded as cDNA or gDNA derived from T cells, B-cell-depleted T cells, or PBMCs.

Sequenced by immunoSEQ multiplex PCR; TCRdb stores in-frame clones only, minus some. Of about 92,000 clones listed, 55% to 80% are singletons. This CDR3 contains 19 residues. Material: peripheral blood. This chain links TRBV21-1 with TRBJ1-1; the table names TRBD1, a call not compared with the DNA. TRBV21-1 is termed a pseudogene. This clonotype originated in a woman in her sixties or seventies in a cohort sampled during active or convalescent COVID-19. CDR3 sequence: CASSKGTRTGGLRSTEAFF. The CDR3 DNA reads TGTGCCAGCAGCAAAGGCACGAGGACAGGGGGATTGAGGAGCACTGAAGCTTTCTTT.